These 6 T cell receptor beta chains were all obtained from the same sample, sequenced in a study of blood T cells in healthy people across ages. Sample-barcoded 5' priming and a J-beta primer mix drove a second PCR of roughly 7 to 11 cycles. A single record per CDR3 protein comes from TCRdb applying MiXCR to the 5' RACE reads. Of around 500,000 distinct CDR3 sequences listed, around 48% were seen once; the top ten hold approximately 23%. The sequencing input was blood. These receptors were taken from a man older than 75 in good health.

The chain combines TRBV6-5 with TRBJ1-6, with a possible D match to TRBD1 (5 bases). This CDR3 is built from 14 residues. Trimming pared 4 bases from V and 5 bases from J, leaving 9 bases between. From germline, CDR1 is MNHEY and CDR2 SVGAGI. CDR3 sequence (DNA): TGTGCCAGCAGTTGGGGACCGAATAATTCACCCCTCCACTTT. Its protein is CASSWGPNNSPLHF.

The chain uses TRBV13 and TRBJ2-4, with D tentatively TRBD1 (5 bases). Germline V gene data show CDR1 as PRHDT and CDR2 as FYEKMQ (reference sequence). V lost 5 bases, J lost 6 bases, and 17 bases lay in between. The CDR3 consists of 15 residues. This chain's CDR3 is CASSKTRVSGNIQYF. In nucleotides, the CDR3 is TGTGCCAGCAGCAAAACCAGGGTTTCGGGAAACATTCAGTACTTC.

The chain combines TRBV25-1 with TRBJ2-7; 9 bases match TRBD1. The germline gives CDR1 MGHDK, CDR2 SYGVNS. Losses at the gene ends were 8 bases for V and 7 bases for J; bases not matched to a gene: 9. The CDR3 loop spans 13 amino acids. Here the CDR3 DNA reads TGTGCCAGCGCGTGGACAGGGGTCAATGAGCAGTACTTC. Amino acids: CASAWTGVNEQYF.

This rearrangement joins TRBV24-1 to TRBJ1-5; 7 positions agree with TRBD1. Germline CDR1 KGHDR, CDR2 SFDVKD. Losses at the gene ends were 2 bases for V and 5 bases for J; bases not matched to a gene: 8. This CDR3 region has 16 residues. The CDR3 nucleotides read TGTGCCACCAGTGATTCCTCGACAGGGACCGATCAGCCCCAGCATTTT. Translating gives CATSDSSTGTDQPQHF.

This rearrangement joins TRBV11-2 to TRBJ2-1; no reliable D call. Trimming left V 3 bases short and J 3 bases short, with 3 bases between. The germline V gene has CDR1 SGHAT and CDR2 FQNNGV. The CDR3 extends over 12 amino acids. CDR3 in DNA: TGTGCCAGCAGCTTTATCTACAATGAGCAGTTCTTC. Protein: CASSFIYNEQFF.

This clonotype turned up a few times. This sequence joins TRBV6-2 or TRBV6-3 and TRBJ2-4, with 8 bases matching TRBD2. The CDR3 loop spans 15 amino acids. V lost 0 bases to trimming and J lost 9 bases; unmatched junction nucleotides: 7. The germline V gene has CDR1 MNHEY and CDR2 SVGEGT. DNA for the CDR3: TGTGCCAGCAGTTACTCGGGCGGGAGGAAAGGCATTCAGTACTTC. Its translation: CASSYSGGRKGIQYF.